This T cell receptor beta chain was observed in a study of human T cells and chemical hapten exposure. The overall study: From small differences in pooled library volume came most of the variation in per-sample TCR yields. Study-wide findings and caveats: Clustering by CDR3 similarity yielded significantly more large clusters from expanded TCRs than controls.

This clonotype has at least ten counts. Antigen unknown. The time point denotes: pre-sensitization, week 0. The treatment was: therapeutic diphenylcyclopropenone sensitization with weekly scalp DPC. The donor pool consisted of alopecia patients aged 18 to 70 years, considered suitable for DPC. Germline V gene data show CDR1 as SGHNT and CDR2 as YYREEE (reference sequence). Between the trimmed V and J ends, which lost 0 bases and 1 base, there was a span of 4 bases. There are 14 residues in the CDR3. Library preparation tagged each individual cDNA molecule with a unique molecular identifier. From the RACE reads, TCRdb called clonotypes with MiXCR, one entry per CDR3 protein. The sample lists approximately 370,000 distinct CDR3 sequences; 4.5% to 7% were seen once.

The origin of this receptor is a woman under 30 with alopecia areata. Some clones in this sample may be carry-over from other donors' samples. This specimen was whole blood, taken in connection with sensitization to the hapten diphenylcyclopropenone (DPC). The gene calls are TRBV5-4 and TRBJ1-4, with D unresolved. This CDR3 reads CASSLDRTNEKLFF. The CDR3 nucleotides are TGTGCCAGCAGCTTGGACAGAACTAATGAAAAACTGTTTTTT.